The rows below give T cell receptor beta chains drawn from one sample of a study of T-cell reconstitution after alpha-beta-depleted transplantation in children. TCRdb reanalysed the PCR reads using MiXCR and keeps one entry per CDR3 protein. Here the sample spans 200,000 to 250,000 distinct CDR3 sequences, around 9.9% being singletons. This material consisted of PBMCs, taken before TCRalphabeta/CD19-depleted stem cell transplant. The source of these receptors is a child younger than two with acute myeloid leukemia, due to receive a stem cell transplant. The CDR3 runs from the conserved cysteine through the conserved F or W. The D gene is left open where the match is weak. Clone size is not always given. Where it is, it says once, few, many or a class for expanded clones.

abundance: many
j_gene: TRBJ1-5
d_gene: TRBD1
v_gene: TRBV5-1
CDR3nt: TGCGCCAGCAGCTTGAGGGGGCTCCCAGATCAGCCCCAGCATTTT
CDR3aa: CASSLRGLPDQPQHF

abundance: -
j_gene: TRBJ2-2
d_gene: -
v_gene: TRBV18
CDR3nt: TGTGCCAGCTCAATACGAGCGACCACGAACACCGGGGAGCTGTTTTTT
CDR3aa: CASSIRATTNTGELFF

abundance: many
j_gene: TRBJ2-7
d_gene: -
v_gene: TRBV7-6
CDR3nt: TGTGCCAGCAGCTCTCTCCACAGAGCCTACGAGCAGTACTTC
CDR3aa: CASSSLHRAYEQYF

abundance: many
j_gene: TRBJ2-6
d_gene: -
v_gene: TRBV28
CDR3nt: TGTGCCAGCAGTTTGACAGGTGGGGCCAACGTCCTGACTTTC
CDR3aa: CASSLTGGANVLTF

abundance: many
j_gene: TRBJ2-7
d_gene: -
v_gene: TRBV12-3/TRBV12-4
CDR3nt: TGTGCCAGCAGTTTCCGATACGAGCAGTACTTC
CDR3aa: CASSFRYEQYF

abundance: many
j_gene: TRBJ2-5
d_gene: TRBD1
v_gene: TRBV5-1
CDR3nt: TGCGCCAGCAGCTTGGGACAGGGGGAAGAGACCCAGTACTTC
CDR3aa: CASSLGQGEETQYF

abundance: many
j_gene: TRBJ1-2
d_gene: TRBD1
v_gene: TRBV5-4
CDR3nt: TGTGCCAGCAGCTTGGATCGGGACAGGGGCTACACCTTC
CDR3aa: CASSLDRDRGYTF

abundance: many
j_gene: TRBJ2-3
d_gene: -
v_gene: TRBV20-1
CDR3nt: TGCAGTGCTACTCAGGGACTTTCCACAGATACGCAGTATTTT
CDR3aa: CSATQGLSTDTQYF

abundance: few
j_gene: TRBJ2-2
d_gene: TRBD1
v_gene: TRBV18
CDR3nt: TGTGCCAGCTCACCGACAGGGAAGCTGGCCGGGGAGCTGTTTTTT
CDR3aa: CASSPTGKLAGELFF

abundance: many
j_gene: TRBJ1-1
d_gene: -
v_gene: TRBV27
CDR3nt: TGTGCCAGCAGTTTTCCGGGGCGAAACACTGAAGCTTTCTTT
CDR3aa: CASSFPGRNTEAFF

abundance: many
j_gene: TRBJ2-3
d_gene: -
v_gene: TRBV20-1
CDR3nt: TGCAGTGCTAGAGAAGGGGGAGCCACAGATACGCAGTATTTT
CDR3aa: CSAREGGATDTQYF

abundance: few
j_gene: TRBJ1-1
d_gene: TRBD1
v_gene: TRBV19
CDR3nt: TGTGCCAGCCGACCCGGGACAGGGCAAGCAGCTTTCTTT
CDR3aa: CASRPGTGQAAFF

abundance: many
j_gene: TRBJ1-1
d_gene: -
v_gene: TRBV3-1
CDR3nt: TGTGCCAGCAGCCGTCAACGAACTGAAGCTTTCTTT
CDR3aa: CASSRQRTEAFF

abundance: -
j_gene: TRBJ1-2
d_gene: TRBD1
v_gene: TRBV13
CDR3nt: TGTGCCAGCAGCTTAGGCCAAACCCGGACAGGGGTCTATGGCTACACCTTC
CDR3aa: CASSLGQTRTGVYGYTF

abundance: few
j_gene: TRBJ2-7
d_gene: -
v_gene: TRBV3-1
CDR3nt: TGTGCCAGCAGCCACCCAGAGTGGGGGGCCTACGAGCAGTACTTC
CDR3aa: CASSHPEWGAYEQYF

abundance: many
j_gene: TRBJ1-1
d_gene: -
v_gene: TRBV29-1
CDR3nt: TGCAGCGTTGGCCACGGGAATTGGAACACTGAAGCTTTCTTT
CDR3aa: CSVGHGNWNTEAFF

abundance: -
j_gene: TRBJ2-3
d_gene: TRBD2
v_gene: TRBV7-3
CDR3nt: TGTGCCAGCAGCTTCAACAGCGGGGGGGCCGGGGGGGATACGCAGTATTTT
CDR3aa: CASSFNSGGAGGDTQYF

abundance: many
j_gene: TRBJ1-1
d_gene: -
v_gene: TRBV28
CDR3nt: TGTGCCAGCAGCAATCCGGGCCCGGGGACTGAAGCTTTCTTT
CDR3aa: CASSNPGPGTEAFF

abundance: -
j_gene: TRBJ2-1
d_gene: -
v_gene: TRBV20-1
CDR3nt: TGCAGTGCATGCGGACAGTTTCCGCGCTCCTACAATGAGCAGTTCTTC
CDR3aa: CSACGQFPRSYNEQFF

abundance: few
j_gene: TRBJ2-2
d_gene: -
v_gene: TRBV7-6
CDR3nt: TGTGCCAGCAGCTCTCAGACGTCCTACACCGGGGAGCTGTTTTTT
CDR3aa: CASSSQTSYTGELFF

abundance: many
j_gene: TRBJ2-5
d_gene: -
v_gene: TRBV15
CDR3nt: TGTGCCACCAGCAGAGCCGGGCCCCGACAGCAAGAGACCCAGTACTTC
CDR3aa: CATSRAGPRQQETQYF

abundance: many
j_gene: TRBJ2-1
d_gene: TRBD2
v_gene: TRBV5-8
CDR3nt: TGTGCCAGCAGCTTGAGCGGGGGCTCCTACAATGAGCAGTTCTTC
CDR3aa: CASSLSGGSYNEQFF

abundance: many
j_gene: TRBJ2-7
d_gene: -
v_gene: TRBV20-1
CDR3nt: TGCAGTGCCGCTGTAGCGGAGTCCTACGAGCAGTACTTC
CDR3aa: CSAAVAESYEQYF

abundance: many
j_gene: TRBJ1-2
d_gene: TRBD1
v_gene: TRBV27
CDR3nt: TGTGCCAGCAGTTCCCTCCCCACAGGGGCTCAAGGTCGTGGCTACACCTTC
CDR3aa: CASSSLPTGAQGRGYTF

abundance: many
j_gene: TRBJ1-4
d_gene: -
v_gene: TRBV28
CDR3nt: TGTGCCAGCAGTCCCCGGGACGGGGCGCGAACTAATGAAAAACTGTTTTTT
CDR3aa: CASSPRDGARTNEKLFF

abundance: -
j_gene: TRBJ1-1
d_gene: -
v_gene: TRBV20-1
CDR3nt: TGCAGTGCTAGAGATTTAGGCACTGAAGCTTTCTTT
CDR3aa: CSARDLGTEAFF

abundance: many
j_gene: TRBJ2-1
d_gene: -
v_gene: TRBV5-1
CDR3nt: TGCGCCAGCAGCTTGGGTGGGGCCAATGAGCAGTTCTTC
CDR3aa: CASSLGGANEQFF

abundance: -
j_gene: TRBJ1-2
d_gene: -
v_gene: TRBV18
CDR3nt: TGTGCCAGCTCACCGGTGGGAGAGAGCTATGGCTACACCTTC
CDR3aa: CASSPVGESYGYTF

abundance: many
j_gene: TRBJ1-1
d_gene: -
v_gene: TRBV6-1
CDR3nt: TGTGCCAGCCGTGAATGGGACGCTGAAGCTTTCTTT
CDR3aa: CASREWDAEAFF

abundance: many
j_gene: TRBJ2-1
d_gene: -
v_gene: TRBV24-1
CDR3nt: TGTGCCACCGGTCGGGAGAGGATCAATGAGCAGTTCTTC
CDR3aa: CATGRERINEQFF

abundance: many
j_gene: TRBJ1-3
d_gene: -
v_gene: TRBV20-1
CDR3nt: TGCAGTGCTAAAGGGGAGATGGGAAACACCATATATTTT
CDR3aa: CSAKGEMGNTIYF

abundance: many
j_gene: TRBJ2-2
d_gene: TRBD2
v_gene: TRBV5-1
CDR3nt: TGCGCCAGCAGCTTGACGGGACTAGCGTCCGGGGAGCTGTTTTTT
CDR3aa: CASSLTGLASGELFF

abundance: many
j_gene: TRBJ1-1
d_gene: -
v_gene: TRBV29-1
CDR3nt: TGCAGCGGGGCAGGGCAGGACCGCACTGAAGCTTTCTTT
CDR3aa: CSGAGQDRTEAFF

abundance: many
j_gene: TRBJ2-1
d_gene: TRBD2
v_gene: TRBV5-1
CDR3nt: TGCGCCAGCAGCTTCGGCCCACTAGCGGGAGGGTACAATGAGCAGTTCTTC
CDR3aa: CASSFGPLAGGYNEQFF

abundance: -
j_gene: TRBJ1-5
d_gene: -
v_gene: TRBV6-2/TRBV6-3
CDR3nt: TGTGCCAGCCGCCATAGTCGGCTTTACAATCAGCCCCAGCATTTT
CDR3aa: CASRHSRLYNQPQHF

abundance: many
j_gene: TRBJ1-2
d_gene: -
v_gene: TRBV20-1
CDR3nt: TGCAGTGCTAGACCACAGTTAGGGGGCTACACCTTC
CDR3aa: CSARPQLGGYTF

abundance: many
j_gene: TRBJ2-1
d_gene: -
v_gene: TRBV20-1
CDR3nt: TGCAGTGCTAGAGGACCAACCTACAATGAGCAGTTCTTC
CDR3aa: CSARGPTYNEQFF

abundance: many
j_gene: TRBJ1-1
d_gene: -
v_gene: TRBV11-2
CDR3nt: TGTGCCAGCAGCTTTACCCCGGGCAGGACTGAAGCTTTCTTT
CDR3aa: CASSFTPGRTEAFF

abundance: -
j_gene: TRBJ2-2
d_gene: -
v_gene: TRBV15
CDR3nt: TGTGCCACCAGCAGAGATGCGGGTTCTCTCAACACCGGGGAGCTGTTTTTT
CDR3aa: CATSRDAGSLNTGELFF

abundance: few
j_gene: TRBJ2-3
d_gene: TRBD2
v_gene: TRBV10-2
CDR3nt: TGCGCCAGCAGTTTCCCCGGGACTATCACAGATACGCAGTATTTT
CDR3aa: CASSFPGTITDTQYF

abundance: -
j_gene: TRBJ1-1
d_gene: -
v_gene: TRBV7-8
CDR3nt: TGTGCCAGCAGCTTCGGCGGATGGGGCACTGAAGCTTTCTTT
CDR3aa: CASSFGGWGTEAFF

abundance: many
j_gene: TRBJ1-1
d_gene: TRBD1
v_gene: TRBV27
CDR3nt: TGTGCCAGCGCTTACAGGGGGCTTGGGACTGAAGCTTTCTTT
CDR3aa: CASAYRGLGTEAFF

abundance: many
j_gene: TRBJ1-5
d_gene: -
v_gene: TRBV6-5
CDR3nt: TGTGCCAGCAGTTACCAGGGTCGCAATCAGCCCCAGCATTTT
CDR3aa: CASSYQGRNQPQHF

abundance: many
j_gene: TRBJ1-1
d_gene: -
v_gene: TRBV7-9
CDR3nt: TGTGCCAGCAGCGGGGGGGAAGCTTTCTTT
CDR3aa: CASSGGEAFF

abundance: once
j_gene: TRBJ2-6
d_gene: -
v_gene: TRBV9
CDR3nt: TGTGCCAGCAGCATAGAACAGGCTGGGGCCAACGTCCTAACTTTC
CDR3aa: CASSIEQAGANVLTF

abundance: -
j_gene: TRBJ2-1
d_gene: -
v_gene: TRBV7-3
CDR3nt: TGTGCCAGCAGCTTAAACGACGCATGGGGGAGGAAGGTTGGATTACGCAATGAGCAGTTCTTC
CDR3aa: CASSLNDAWGRKVGLRNEQFF

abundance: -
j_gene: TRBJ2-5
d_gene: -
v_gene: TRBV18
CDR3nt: TGTACCAGCTCACCGTCGGAGACCCAGTACTTC
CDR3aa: CTSSPSETQYF

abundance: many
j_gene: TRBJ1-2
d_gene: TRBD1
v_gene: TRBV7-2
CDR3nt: TGTGCCAGCAGCTTGACAGGGGTTGGCTACACCTTC
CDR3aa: CASSLTGVGYTF

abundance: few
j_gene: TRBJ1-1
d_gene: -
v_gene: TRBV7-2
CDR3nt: TGTGCCAGCAGCTCCTGGGGGGGGGCGGCGAACACTGAAGCTTTCTTT
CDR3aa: CASSSWGGAANTEAFF

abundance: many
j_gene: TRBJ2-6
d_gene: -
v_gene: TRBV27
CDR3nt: TGTGCCAGCAGTCTAATTCCTCCGAACTTCAGCTCTGGGGCCAACGTCCTGACTTTC
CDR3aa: CASSLIPPNFSSGANVLTF

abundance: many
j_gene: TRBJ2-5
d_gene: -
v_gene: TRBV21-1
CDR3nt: TGTGCCAGCAGCCTCCGCGGTTTCTGGCCCGAGAAAACCCAAGAGACCCAGTACTTC
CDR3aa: CASSLRGFWPEKTQETQYF

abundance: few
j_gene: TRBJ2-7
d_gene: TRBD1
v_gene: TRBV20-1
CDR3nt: TGCAGTGCTACCGGGACAGACGCCTACGAGCAGTACTTC
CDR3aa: CSATGTDAYEQYF

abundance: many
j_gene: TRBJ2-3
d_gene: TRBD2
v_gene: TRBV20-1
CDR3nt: TGCAGTGCTCAAGCGGGAGGGCCGACAGATACGCAGTATTTT
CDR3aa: CSAQAGGPTDTQYF

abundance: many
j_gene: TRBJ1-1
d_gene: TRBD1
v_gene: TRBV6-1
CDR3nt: TGTGCCAGCAGCGCCGGGACAGGGTGGGCTGAAGCTTTCTTT
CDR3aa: CASSAGTGWAEAFF

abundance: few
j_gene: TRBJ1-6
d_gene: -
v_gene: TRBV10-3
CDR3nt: TGTGCCATCAAGGATGTGGGGTTTAATTCACCCCTCCACTTT
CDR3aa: CAIKDVGFNSPLHF

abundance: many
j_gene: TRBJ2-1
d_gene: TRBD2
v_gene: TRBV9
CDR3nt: TGTGCCAGCAGCGTAGGACTAGCGGGAGGCCGGGACAATGAGCAGTTCTTC
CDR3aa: CASSVGLAGGRDNEQFF

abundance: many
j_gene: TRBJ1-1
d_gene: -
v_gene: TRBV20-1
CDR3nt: TGCAGTGCTAGTTCTGCGGTGAACACTGAAGCTTTCTTT
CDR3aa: CSASSAVNTEAFF

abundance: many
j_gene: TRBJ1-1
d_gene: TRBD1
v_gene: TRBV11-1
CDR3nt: TGTGCCAGCAGCTTATTAGGGCAGGGGGTTTCCATGAACACTGAAGCTTTCTTT
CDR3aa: CASSLLGQGVSMNTEAFF

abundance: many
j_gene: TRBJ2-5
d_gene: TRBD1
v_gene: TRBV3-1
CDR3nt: TGTGCCAGCAGCCAAGGGCAGGGGGCAGGAGAGACCCAGTACTTC
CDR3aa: CASSQGQGAGETQYF